These 20 T cell receptor beta chains came from one sample sequenced in a study of T cells in Graves' hyperthyroidism and ophthalmopathy. The TCR beta CDR3 regions underwent amplification using RNA transcripts as the source. With the HTBI primer set, the TCR CDR3 went through a first round of RT-PCR. TCRdb reprocessed the multiplex PCR reads with MiXCR, giving one entry per CDR3 protein. The sample has under 400,000 distinct CDR3 sequences; 15% to 20% are singletons. The sequenced material came from blood. The receptor source for this set is a woman aged 40 to 49 with Graves' ophthalmopathy.

The table lists this clonotype with many counts. V gene TRBV5-1 combines with J gene TRBJ1-5, with D possibly being TRBD1 (5 bases). The CDR3 is made up of 15 amino acids. The V end lost 5 bases, the J end lost 4 bases, and 16 bases lay between the germline ends. Per germline, CDR1 SGHRS and CDR2 YFSETQ. The CDR3 DNA reads as TGCGCCAGCAGGAGGGGCGTTACTGATAATCAGCCCCAGCATTTT. This codes for CASRRGVTDNQPQHF.

This clonotype came up many times. The CDR3 nucleotides are TGTGCCAGCAGTGGAATTTCTCCCTACGAGCAGTACTTC. Translation gives CASSGISPYEQYF. The rearrangement uses TRBV2 and TRBJ2-7, with D hard to call. Between the trimmed V and J ends, which lost 4 bases and 2 bases, there was a span of 9 bases. CDR3 length: 13 residues. In germline, CDR1 is SNHLY, CDR2 FYNNEI.

Many counts were recorded for this clonotype. The chain couples TRBV11-2 to TRBJ2-7; D call uncertain. The ends were cut back, 5 bases at V and 0 bases at J, with 20 bases in the middle. This CDR3 is built from 17 residues. The V gene's germline CDR1 is SGHAT and CDR2 FQNNGV. CDR3 sequence reads: CASSPTDRVMNSYEQYF. The CDR3 nucleotides are TGTGCCAGCAGCCCGACGGACCGGGTAATGAACTCCTACGAGCAGTACTTC.

V and J are TRBV5-1 and TRBJ1-1; 9 nucleotides line up with TRBD1. The V gene's germline CDR1 is SGHRS and CDR2 YFSETQ. CDR3 size: 14 residues. With V trimmed by 0 bases and J by 7 bases, 4 bases remained unmatched. The CDR3 reads CASSLVRTGVEAFF. DNA for the CDR3: TGCGCCAGCAGCTTGGTTAGGACAGGGGTTGAAGCTTTCTTT.

The sample holds many counts of this clonotype. This chain uses TRBV2 with TRBJ1-5, with D perhaps matching TRBD1 (5 bases). CDR3 length equals 13 residues. CDR1 is SNHLY and CDR2 is FYNNEI in the germline V gene. The V end was cut by 7 bases, the J end by 6 bases, with 13 bases between. CDR3 loop: CASTGREGQPQHF. CDR3 DNA: TGTGCCAGCACCGGCAGGGAGGGTCAGCCCCAGCATTTT.

This clonotype showed up many times. This chain joins TRBV6-2 or TRBV6-3 and TRBJ2-2; 7 positions match TRBD1. This CDR3 has 15 amino acids. The germline V gene encodes CDR1 MNHEY and CDR2 SVGEGT. J lost 0 bases, V lost 6 bases, and 4 bases had no gene match. CDR3 residues: CASRRQGPNTGELFF. DNA of the CDR3: TGTGCCAGCAGGAGACAGGGCCCGAACACCGGGGAGCTGTTTTTT.

This clonotype has a count of ten or more. CDR3 sequence: CASSRDTSTDTQYF. The DNA for the CDR3 is TGTGCCAGCTCCCGGGACACTAGCACAGATACGCAGTATTTT. The gene calls are TRBV6-5 and TRBJ2-3, with a tentative D call TRBD1 (6 bases). This CDR3 has 14 residues. CDR1 and CDR2 from the germline V gene are MNHEY and SVGAGI. V dropped 8 bases and J dropped 0 bases, with 12 bases sitting between them.

This clonotype showed up many times. The chain uses TRBV11-2 and TRBJ2-3, with D perhaps given as TRBD1 or TRBD2 (6 bases each). The V end was cut by 2 bases, the J end by 6 bases, with 15 bases between. This CDR3 is 15 amino acids long. Germline CDR1 SGHAT, CDR2 FQNNGV. The CDR3 sequence is CASSLRGAQMDTQYF. The CDR3 nucleotides read TGTGCCAGCAGCTTAAGGGGGGCCCAGATGGATACGCAGTATTTT.

The V and J genes are TRBV13 and TRBJ2-7, with TRBD1 matching over 7 bases. Trimming cost V 5 bases and J 2 bases; bases outside gene matches: 6. Germline V CDR1 and CDR2: PRHDT, FYEKMQ (reference sequence). CDR3 length: 14 amino acids. The CDR3 here is CASSTRQGTYEQYF. The CDR3 bases are TGTGCCAGCAGCACCCGACAGGGCACCTACGAGCAGTACTTC.

This clonotype has a count of ten or more. The chain has TRBV28 and TRBJ2-7; D may be TRBD2 (5 bases). V shed 7 bases and J shed 0 bases, with 28 bases lying between them. CDR1 is MDHEN and CDR2 is SYDVKM in the germline V gene. This CDR3 contains 19 residues. CDR3 residues: CASKDSSNPRTPLSYEQYF. In DNA form, the CDR3 reads TGTGCCAGCAAGGACTCATCGAACCCGAGAACACCTCTCTCCTACGAGCAGTACTTC.

Many counts were recorded for this clonotype. The chain has TRBV6-5 and TRBJ1-2; D remains ambiguous. The V end lost 3 bases, the J end lost 7 bases, and 9 bases lay between the germline ends. The germline V gene encodes CDR1 MNHEY and CDR2 SVGAGI. CDR3 length: 12 residues. CDR3 sequence (DNA): TGTGCCAGCAGTTATCGAGGTAGTGGCTACACCTTC. Its protein is CASSYRGSGYTF.

This clonotype was observed at least ten times. The gene calls are TRBV6-6 and TRBJ2-7, with 7 nucleotides matching TRBD2. The CDR3 runs 13 residues. Looked up from germline, CDR1 is MNHNY and CDR2 is SVGAGI (reference sequence). After removal of 7 bases from V and 3 bases from J, the junction contained 6 bases not matched to a gene. The CDR3 DNA follows: TGTGCCAGCACCGACTCGGGGGGCTACGAGCAGTACTTC. Its protein is CASTDSGGYEQYF.

Many counts were recorded for this clonotype. V usage is TRBV6-1 and J usage is TRBJ1-1, with D possibly being TRBD1 (5 bases). The CDR3 extends over 14 amino acids. Trimming removed 7 bases from V and 0 bases from J, with 12 bases in between. Germline CDR1 is MNHNS and CDR2 is SASEGT. CDR3: CASNQGVVNTEAFF. The CDR3, as DNA: TGTGCCAGCAACCAGGGCGTCGTGAACACTGAAGCTTTCTTT.

This clonotype appeared a single time. This chain connects TRBV6-1 to TRBJ2-7; TRBD2 aligns across 10 bases. CDR1 and CDR2 (germline): MNHNS, SASEGT. J gave up 7 bases and V 6 bases, and 6 bases lay outside the gene matches. The CDR3 sequence is 13 residues long. The CDR3 sequence is CASRGAGGPEQYF. The CDR3 DNA reads as TGTGCCAGCAGGGGAGCGGGAGGGCCAGAGCAGTACTTC.

This clonotype was picked up many times. The chain combines TRBV10-3 with TRBJ2-2; D is unclear. The CDR3 is 14 residues long. The germline V and J ends were trimmed by 6 bases and 5 bases, with 13 bases remaining between them. CDR1 is ENHRY and CDR2 is SYGVKD in the germline V gene. In DNA form, the CDR3 reads TGTGCCATCAGGCCGGAATTGATAACCGGGGAGCTGTTTTTT. This translates into CAIRPELITGELFF.

This clonotype has ten or more counts. The V call is TRBV12-3 or TRBV12-4, the J call TRBJ1-5, with D possibly being TRBD1 (6 bases). Trimming took off 6 bases at V and 1 base at J, with 10 bases between the two ends. There are 14 residues in the CDR3. CDR3 protein: CASRQGGSNQPQHF. CDR3 sequence (DNA): TGTGCCAGCAGACAGGGCGGGAGCAATCAGCCCCAGCATTTT.

The table lists this clonotype with many counts. The CDR3 nucleotides are TGCGCCAGCAGTGGGACAGCTTCGAACACTGAAGCTTTCTTT. Translated: CASSGTASNTEAFF. This chain connects TRBV10-2 to TRBJ1-1; possible D gene TRBD1, 6 bases. This CDR3 is built from 14 residues. Germline-derived CDR1 and CDR2 are WSHSY and SAAADI. V was cut by 4 bases and J by 1 base, with 10 bases left in between.

This sequence joins TRBV15 and TRBJ2-2; 13 positions agree with TRBD2. The germline CDR1 and CDR2 sequences are LNHNV and YYDKDF (reference sequence). CDR3 size: 18 residues. The V gene end was trimmed by 7 bases and the J gene end by 4 bases; junction bases not matched to a gene: 12. The CDR3 DNA is TGTGCCACCAATACCGGACTAGCGGGAGTCCATGGCACCGGGGAGCTGTTTTTT. Amino acids: CATNTGLAGVHGTGELFF.

This clonotype came up many times. This chain joins TRBV6-5 and TRBJ1-1, with D possibly matching TRBD1 (5 bases). Trimming left V 8 bases short and J 1 base short, with 14 bases between. Looked up from germline, CDR1 is MNHEY and CDR2 is SVGAGI. The CDR3 is made up of 14 amino acids. The CDR3 DNA is TGTGCCAGCTGGGGGAGTATAGAGAACACTGAAGCTTTCTTT. It encodes CASWGSIENTEAFF.

The chain joins TRBV6-2 or TRBV6-3 to TRBJ1-1, with 8 bases aligning to TRBD1. This CDR3 region has 16 residues. Germline V CDR1 and CDR2: MNHEY, SVGEGT. Trimming removed 3 bases from V and 1 base from J; junction bases left unmatched: 7. The CDR3 DNA is TGTGCCAGCAGTTATCGGGCAGGGGGCCCGAACACTGAAGCTTTCTTT. Amino acid sequence: CASSYRAGGPNTEAFF.